These 15 T cell receptor beta chains were all obtained from the same sample, sequenced in a study of glioma-infiltrating T cells. Using RNA template, CDR3s of TCR alpha and beta were amplified with iRepertoire arm-PCR. MiXCR was run by TCRdb on the multiplex PCR reads, yielding one entry per CDR3 protein. The repertoire holds approximately 100,000 distinct CDR3 sequences, with less than 30% as singletons. The sequenced sample was glioma tissue, nonneoplastic brain tissue, or PBMCs (not recorded which). These receptors were collected from a human donor with low-grade glioma or glioblastoma, undergoing nonglioma brain surgery, or in good health (not recorded which).

Of note for this clonotype: Germline and junction disagree at one end, which may indicate a read error. This chain joins TRBV19 and TRBJ2-3, with 9 positions matching TRBD2. The CDR3 is 16 residues long. CDR1 and CDR2 (germline): LNHDA, SQIVND (reference sequence). The CDR3 loop reads CASSAGTSFSTDTRYF. The CDR3 DNA reads TGTGCCAGTAGTGCCGGGACTAGCTTTAGCACAGATACGCGGTATTTT. Together with reference TRBV19 and TRBJ2-3, the CDR3 gives the full variable domain: DGGITQSPKYLFRKEGQNVTLSCEQNLNHDAMYWYRQDPGQGLRLIYYSQIVNDFQKGDIAEGYSVSREKKESFPLTVTSAQKNPTAFYLCASSAGTSFSTDTRYFGPGTRLTVL.

This clonotype was picked up many times. CDR3 region: CASSQDSRIPQETQYF. CDR3 sequence (DNA): TGTGCCAGCAGCCAAGACAGCCGAATCCCTCAAGAGACCCAGTACTTC. The J gene is TRBJ2-5, the V gene TRBV3-1; D is ambiguous. CDR1 and CDR2 from the germline V gene are LGHDT and YNNKEL (reference sequence). The CDR3 loop spans 16 amino acids. Trimming shortened V by 0 bases and J by 2 bases, and 13 bases separated the two germline ends.

The chain recombines TRBV5-1 with TRBJ2-1; D gene unclear. Germline V gene lookup returns CDR1 SGHRS and CDR2 YFSETQ. V lost 4 bases, J lost 0 bases, and 14 bases lay in between. The CDR3 is 16 amino acids. The CDR3 here is CASSPGEVSSYNEQFF. Here the CDR3 DNA reads TGCGCCAGCAGCCCTGGAGAGGTTAGCTCCTACAATGAGCAGTTCTTC. Full variable domain (missing parts from reference TRBV5-1 and TRBJ2-1): KAGVTQTPRYLIKTRGQQVTLSCSPISGHRSVSWYQQTPGQGLQFLFEYFSETQRNKGNFPGRFSGRQFSNSRSEMNVSTLELGDSALYLCASSPGEVSSYNEQFFGPGTRLTVL.

This clonotype was seen repeatedly, ten times or more. The CDR3 protein is CASSPPEQYF. The CDR3 DNA sequence: TGTGCCAGCTCACCACCCGAGCAGTACTTC. The chain recombines TRBV18 with TRBJ2-7, with D hard to call. The germline V gene has CDR1 KGHSH and CDR2 LQKENI. V was trimmed by 0 bases and J by 6 bases, leaving 0 bases between them. The CDR3 loop spans 10 amino acids.

V gene TRBV7-9 combines with J gene TRBJ2-7; 11 bases match TRBD1. Germline loops: CDR1 SEHNR, CDR2 FQNEAQ (reference sequence). The CDR3 has 15 amino acids. Trimming removed 9 bases from V and 5 bases from J; junction bases left unmatched: 12. CDR3 coding DNA: TGTGCCAGTAGCCCCGAAGGGACAGGGGGAAACGAGCAGTACTTC. It specifies CASSPEGTGGNEQYF.

This clonotype was detected many times. V is TRBV3-1 and J is TRBJ1-3, with 7 bases matching TRBD1. CDR1 and CDR2 (germline): LGHDT, YNNKEL (reference sequence). After removal of 2 bases from V and 5 bases from J, the junction contained 9 bases not matched to a gene. The CDR3 spans 16 residues. The CDR3 DNA sequence: TGTGCCAGCAGCCAAATTTCGACAGGGCTCAGAAACACCATATATTTT. Its translation is CASSQISTGLRNTIYF.

This clonotype was counted many times. The gene calls are TRBV5-1 and TRBJ2-7; no reliable D call. Per the germline V gene, CDR1 is SGHRS and CDR2 is YFSETQ. Trimming took off 4 bases at V and 2 bases at J, with 10 bases between the two ends. The CDR3 length is 13 residues. The CDR3 loop reads CASSDGSTYEQYF. For the CDR3, the DNA is TGCGCCAGCAGCGACGGATCCACCTACGAGCAGTACTTC. The complete variable domain, with remaining parts taken from reference TRBV5-1 and TRBJ2-7, reads KAGVTQTPRYLIKTRGQQVTLSCSPISGHRSVSWYQQTPGQGLQFLFEYFSETQRNKGNFPGRFSGRQFSNSRSEMNVSTLELGDSALYLCASSDGSTYEQYFGPGTRLTVT.

On this clonotype itself: Given the absence of the conserved phenylalanine or tryptophan at the CDR3 end, a read error is likely. This chain joins TRBV7-9 and TRBJ2-7; TRBD2 is a possible D gene (6 bases). V lost 1 base and J 3 bases, leaving 10 bases between the germline ends. Germline-derived CDR1 and CDR2 are SEHNR and FQNEAQ (reference sequence). The CDR3 has 14 amino acids. The CDR3 DNA reads TGTGCCAGCAGCTTAGATCGGGGACTCTACGAGCAGTACCTC. This sequence encodes CASSLDRGLYEQYL.

The chain uses TRBV4-2 and TRBJ2-4; D might be TRBD1 (6 bases). Germline values: CDR1 LGHNA, CDR2 YNFKEQ. This CDR3 is built from 14 residues. Trimming pared 4 bases from V and 7 bases from J, leaving 14 bases between. CDR3 sequence (DNA): TGTGCCAGCAGCCCAGAGAACAGGGCGAACATTCAGTACTTC. Translating gives CASSPENRANIQYF.

This clonotype is a singleton in its sample. Given a much more abundant clone one base away, this may be a read error. J is TRBJ1-2 and V is TRBV4-2; D unresolved. Germline CDR1 LGHNA, CDR2 YNFKEQ. CDR3 length: 16 residues. The V gene lost 4 bases and the J gene lost 2 bases, with 17 bases spanning the gap. The CDR3 spells CASSPDERGDNYGYTF. In DNA form, the CDR3 reads TGTGCCAGCAGCCCCGACGAGCGGGGAGACAACTATGGCTACACCTTC.

This clonotype was found many times. V and J are TRBV5-4 and TRBJ1-1, with D possibly TRBD1 on 5 matching bases. CDR1 is SGHNT, CDR2 YYREEE, per germline (reference sequence). The V and J ends lost 3 bases and 1 base respectively, with 13 bases between them. This CDR3 has 15 residues. As DNA, the CDR3 is TGTGCCAGCAGCTCGCCGGGGACGGAGAACACTGAAGCTTTCTTT. It encodes CASSSPGTENTEAFF.

Comment on this clonotype: Relative to the germline gene, one junction end is altered; a read error may explain this. J is TRBJ2-3 and V is TRBV27, with TRBD1 matching 9 bases. The CDR3 is 16 amino acids. Germline values: CDR1 MNHEY, CDR2 SMNVEV (reference sequence). Here the CDR3 DNA reads TGTGCCAGCAGTCCCCGGGACAGGGATCCGGCAGATACGCAGTACTTT. Its protein product is CASSPRDRDPADTQYF.

This clonotype was picked up many times. J is TRBJ1-5 and V is TRBV20-1, with 10 bases matching TRBD1. CDR3 length equals 17 residues. From germline, CDR1 is DFQATT and CDR2 SNEGSKA (reference sequence). Germline trimming cut 6 bases from V and 1 base from J; bases unmatched to any gene: 12. The DNA for the CDR3 is TGCAGTGCGCCGGCGGGACAGGGGCTGGGAAGCAATCAGCCCCAGCATTTT. It yields the protein CSAPAGQGLGSNQPQHF.

This chain connects TRBV19 to TRBJ2-5, with D perhaps TRBD1 or TRBD2 (5 bases each). From germline, CDR1 is LNHDA and CDR2 SQIVND (reference sequence). This CDR3 comprises 15 residues. V was trimmed by 1 base and J by 1 base, leaving 10 bases between them. Here the CDR3 reads CASSIGGIIQETQYF. CDR3 nucleotides: TGTGCCAGTAGTATAGGGGGGATAATCCAAGAGACCCAGTACTTC.

Many counts were recorded for this clonotype. The chain carries TRBV4-3 and TRBJ2-1, with D unclear. Germline assignment: CDR1 LGHNA and CDR2 YSLEER. This CDR3 is built from 16 residues. Between the trimmed V and J ends, which lost 3 bases and 2 bases, there was a span of 14 bases. The CDR3 nucleotides read TGCGCCAGCAGCCAGGAAACCCGCTTCACCTACAATGAGCAGTTCTTC. The encoded protein is CASSQETRFTYNEQFF.